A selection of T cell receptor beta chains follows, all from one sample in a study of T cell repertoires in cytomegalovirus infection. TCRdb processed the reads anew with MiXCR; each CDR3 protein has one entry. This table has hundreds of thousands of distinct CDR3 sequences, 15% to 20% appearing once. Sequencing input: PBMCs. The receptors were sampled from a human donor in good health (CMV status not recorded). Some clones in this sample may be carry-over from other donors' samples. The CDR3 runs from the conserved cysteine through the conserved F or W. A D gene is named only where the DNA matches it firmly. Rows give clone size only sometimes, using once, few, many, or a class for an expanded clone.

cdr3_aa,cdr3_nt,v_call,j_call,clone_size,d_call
CASSAGFRNEQFF,TGTGCCAGCAGCGCAGGGTTCCGCAATGAGCAGTTCTTC,TRBV11-2,TRBJ2-1,few,-
CASSRDLYNEQFF,TGTGCCAGCAGCCGGGACTTGTACAATGAGCAGTTCTTC,TRBV7-2,TRBJ2-1,many,-
CASTPAEGEQYF,TGTGCCAGCACTCCTGCGGAGGGAGAGCAGTACTTC,TRBV6-6,TRBJ2-7,few,-
CASSRQGGPYDGYTF,TGTGCCAGCTCAAGACAGGGTGGGCCCTATGACGGCTACACCTTC,TRBV18,TRBJ1-2,few,TRBD1
CASSLEGRQSPLHF,TGTGCCAGCAGCTTAGAGGGTCGGCAGTCACCCCTCCACTTT,TRBV7-2,TRBJ1-6,many,-
CASSLGASGNWNEQFF,TGTGCCAGCAGCTTAGGGGCTAGCGGGAATTGGAATGAGCAGTTCTTC,TRBV7-2,TRBJ2-1,many,TRBD2
CASSLMGGEETQYF,TGTGCCAGCAGCCTCATGGGGGGGGAAGAGACCCAGTACTTC,TRBV7-2,TRBJ2-5,many,TRBD2
CASSTSQGGPYEQYF,TGTGCCAGCAGCACATCACAGGGGGGGCCCTACGAGCAGTACTTC,TRBV7-2,TRBJ2-7,many,-
CASSQDIDRGLNSPLHF,TGCGCCAGCAGCCAAGATATCGACAGGGGATTAAATTCACCCCTCCACTTT,TRBV4-1,TRBJ1-6,many,TRBD1
CASTNRDTSYNEQFF,TGTGCCAGCACTAACCGGGACACCTCCTACAATGAGCAGTTCTTC,TRBV6-2/TRBV6-3,TRBJ2-1,-,-
CASSSQDSPGANVLTF,TGTGCCAGCAGTTCCCAGGACAGCCCTGGGGCCAACGTCCTGACTTTC,TRBV28,TRBJ2-6,few,-
CASSFEPKNIQYF,TGTGCCAGCAGCTTTGAACCCAAAAACATTCAGTACTTC,TRBV11-1,TRBJ2-4,few,-
CASSQGLTSGNYEQYF,TGCGCCAGCAGCCAAGGACTGACTAGCGGCAACTACGAGCAGTACTTC,TRBV4-1,TRBJ2-7,few,TRBD2
CSVTQGSNQPQHF,TGCAGCGTTACACAAGGGAGCAATCAGCCCCAGCATTTT,TRBV29-1,TRBJ1-5,-,-
CASSQGEWGPSTDTQYF,TGTGCCAGCAGCCAAGGGGAGTGGGGCCCGAGCACAGATACGCAGTATTTT,TRBV4-1,TRBJ2-3,-,-
CSARVAGGTGLWSEQFF,TGCAGTGCTAGGGTAGCGGGGGGTACCGGGTTATGGTCTGAGCAGTTCTTC,TRBV20-1,TRBJ2-1,-,TRBD2
CASSPPFPQETQYF,TGTGCCAGCAGCCCACCGTTCCCTCAAGAGACCCAGTACTTC,TRBV13,TRBJ2-5,-,-
CASSTSAYEQYF,TGTGCCAGCAGTACTAGCGCCTACGAGCAGTACTTC,TRBV6-6,TRBJ2-7,-,TRBD2
CASRPSERSNTEAFF,TGTGCCAGCAGGCCGTCCGAAAGGAGCAACACTGAAGCTTTCTTT,TRBV6-1,TRBJ1-1,many,-
CASSLTGDQTQYF,TGTGCCAGCAGCTTGACAGGGGACCAGACCCAGTACTTC,TRBV7-6,TRBJ2-5,many,TRBD1
CSVLGQDRASGANVLTF,TGCAGCGTTCTTGGACAAGATAGAGCGTCTGGGGCCAACGTCCTGACTTTC,TRBV29-1,TRBJ2-6,many,-
CASTRERYEQYF,TGTGCCAGCACCCGTGAGCGATACGAGCAGTACTTC,TRBV2,TRBJ2-7,-,-
CASSGTSKETQYF,TGTGCCAGCAGTGGGACTAGCAAAGAGACCCAGTACTTC,TRBV2,TRBJ2-5,-,TRBD2
CASSLNGLYNEQFF,TGTGCCAGCAGCTTAAACGGACTCTACAATGAGCAGTTCTTC,TRBV7-2,TRBJ2-1,many,-
CASSSQETYEQYF,TGTGCCAGCAGCTCACAGGAGACCTACGAGCAGTACTTC,TRBV7-6,TRBJ2-7,-,-
CASRLTGTGNSPLHF,TGTGCCAGCAGGTTGACGGGGACAGGGAATTCACCCCTCCACTTT,TRBV12-3/TRBV12-4,TRBJ1-6,many,TRBD1
CASRPGGSGNTIYF,TGTGCCAGCAGACCAGGGGGCTCTGGAAACACCATATATTTT,TRBV28,TRBJ1-3,-,TRBD1
CATSRGWGGNTEAFF,TGTGCCACCAGCAGAGGCTGGGGCGGGAACACTGAAGCTTTCTTT,TRBV15,TRBJ1-1,few,-
CAISSGLMDPSTDTQYF,TGTGCCATCAGCTCGGGACTTATGGACCCTAGCACAGATACGCAGTATTTT,TRBV10-3,TRBJ2-3,few,-
CASSLLREHKHF,TGTGCCAGCAGTTTATTACGGGAGCATAAGCATTTT,TRBV28,TRBJ1-5,-,-
CASADRSGELFF,TGTGCCAGTGCTGACAGGTCCGGGGAGCTGTTTTTT,TRBV2,TRBJ2-2,few,-
CASSQNGDSYNEQFF,TGCGCCAGCAGCCAGAACGGGGACTCTTACAATGAGCAGTTCTTC,TRBV5-1,TRBJ2-1,-,-
CASSQSSGGSHSPLHF,TGTGCCAGCAGCCAATCTTCGGGGGGCTCTCATTCACCCCTCCACTTT,TRBV4-2,TRBJ1-6,-,-
CATARATGGNQPQHF,TGTGCCACCGCCCGGGCTACCGGAGGGAATCAGCCCCAGCATTTT,TRBV24-1,TRBJ1-5,few,-